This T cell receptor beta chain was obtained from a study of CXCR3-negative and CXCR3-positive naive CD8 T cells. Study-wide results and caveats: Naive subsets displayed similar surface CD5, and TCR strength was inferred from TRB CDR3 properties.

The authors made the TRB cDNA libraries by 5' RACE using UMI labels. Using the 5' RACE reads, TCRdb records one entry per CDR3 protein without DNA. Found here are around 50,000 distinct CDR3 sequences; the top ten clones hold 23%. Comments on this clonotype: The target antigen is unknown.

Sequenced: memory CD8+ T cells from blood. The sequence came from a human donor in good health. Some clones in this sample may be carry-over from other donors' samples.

CDR3 region: CASSYTDGDDGELFF. The chain recombines TRBV6-2 or TRBV6-3 with TRBJ2-2. This CDR3 spans 15 amino acids. The germline gives CDR1 MNHEY, CDR2 SVGEGT.